Described below is a single TCR beta chain sequence and its context. Clinical histories supplied by participants themselves formed the basis of cohort assignment. In Cohort 3, a recovered donor had either two negative PCRs, clearance, or symptom resolution. Trimming took 1 base from V and 3 from J; bases not matched to a gene: 12. Per germline, CDR1 SGHDT and CDR2 YYEEEE. CDR3 size: 19 residues. The data derive from a study of blood T cell repertoires in COVID-19. In the study overall: The cDNA or gDNA used as material had been derived from T cells, B-cell-depleted T cells, or PBMCs.

Some clones are missing from TCRdb's copy, which holds only in-frame ones; the method was immunoSEQ multiplex PCR. The table has under 450,000 clones, roughly nine tenths seen once. The clonotype originates from a woman under 40 who had recovered from COVID-19. Source material: PBMCs or T cells enriched from blood (not recorded which). The J gene is TRBJ2-2, the V gene TRBV5-6; TRBD2 matches 10 bases. In DNA form, the CDR3 reads TGTGCCAGCAGCTTGTTTTATCTAGCGGGAGACGGCGACACCGGGGAGCTGTTTTTT. Amino acids: CASSLFYLAGDGDTGELFF.